This T cell receptor (beta chain) stems from a study of cytomegalovirus exposure and HLA in healthy donors. Overall study context: One earlier analysis, a look at 150 million to 200 million T cells, found 100 million to 130 million unique TCR beta sequences.

A word on this clone: The antigen is unknown.

Vbeta (60) and Jbeta (13) primers were used in the PCR. Sequenced by immunoSEQ multiplex PCR; TCRdb stores in-frame clones only, minus some. Of around 120,000 clones in the sample, about 70% were seen once. Germline V lookup: CDR1 SEHNR, CDR2 FQNEAQ (reference sequence). With 4 bases clipped from V and 0 bases from J, the junction kept 5 bases outside the gene matches. The length of the CDR3 is 15 residues. Study conclusions and caveats: Researchers reported in a later analysis that a missense DCLRE1C variant was tied to TCR beta V- and J-gene trimming. Listed as cytomegalovirus-associated were over 150 TCR beta chains. Other equally common chains were less clonally expanded than HLA-associated TCR beta chains, a later analysis showed.

The sequence derives from a woman aged 40 to 49 in good health and CMV-seronegative. The rearrangement links TRBV7-9 to TRBJ2-5, with 7 bases matching TRBD1. Sequencing used PBMCs. In nucleotides, the CDR3 is TGTGCCAGCAGCTCCGGGGACAGAGACCAAGAGACCCAGTACTTC. This gives the protein CASSSGDRDQETQYF.